The 14 T cell receptor beta chains presented below share a single source sample, sequenced in a study of T cells in women clearing cervical HPV infection. Assay used: immunoSEQ multiplex PCR; TCRdb lists only in-frame clones, some missing. The sample has tens of thousands of clones. The sequencing input was blood buffy coat. The receptors originated from a woman aged 18 to 75 with a cervical HPV16 infection that either progressed to CIN3+ or cleared (not recorded which).

Concerning this clone: The CDR3 goes on 3 residues after the read ends, and that part is filled in from the germline J gene. The chain is built from TRBV5-4 and TRBJ2-7; no firm D call. This CDR3 spans 15 amino acids. Germline assignment: CDR1 SGHNT and CDR2 YYREEE (reference sequence). The germline V and J ends were trimmed by 4 bases and 0 bases, with 14 bases remaining between them. Incomplete CDR3 DNA: TGTGCCAGCAGCCCTCCGGGTGTCCTCTCCTACGAG. It translates to CASSPPGVLSYE. The full CDR3 reads CASSPPGVLSYEQYF.

CDR3 DNA, as far as it was read: TGTGCCAGCAGCCCTAGCGGGAGCTACAATGAG. It specifies CASSPSGSYNE. The whole CDR3 reads CASSPSGSYNEQFF. This chain connects TRBV7-8 to TRBJ2-1, with TRBD2 identical over 10 bases. The read finishes 3 residues shy of the CDR3 end, and the germline J gene is used to complete it. The length of the CDR3 is 14 residues. Germline values: CDR1 SGHVS, CDR2 FQNEAQ. V lost 5 bases and J lost 3; bases outside the gene matches: 1.

A word on this clone: The observed sequence ends 3 residues before the CDR3 terminus, with the missing tail filled in from the germline J gene. The rearrangement links TRBV10-3 to TRBJ1-6; TRBD1 is a possible D gene (5 bases). The V end was cut by 4 bases, the J end by 7 bases, with 17 bases between. Germline V lookup: CDR1 ENHRY, CDR2 SYGVKD. The CDR3 is made up of 16 amino acids. The CDR3 here is CAISASQGQPNSPLHF. The sequenced part of the CDR3 DNA is TGTGCCATCAGTGCGAGTCAGGGTCAGCCAAATTCACCC.

The sequenced CDR3 bases are TGCAGTGCTAGTGAAGGGGTCCAAGAGACC. It codes for CSASEGVQET. The whole CDR3 protein reads CSASEGVQETQYF. The chain combines TRBV20-1 with TRBJ2-5, with a possible D match to TRBD1 (5 bases). With the read ending 3 residues before the CDR3 end, the germline J gene is used to fill in that end. Trimming stripped 3 bases from V and 1 base from J, with 9 bases between. Per the germline V gene, CDR1 is DFQATT and CDR2 is SNEGSKA (reference sequence). The CDR3 loop spans 13 amino acids.

In regard to this clone: The read halts 3 residues ahead of the CDR3 end, with the missing end drawn from the germline J gene. The chain uses TRBV14 and TRBJ2-7; D is undetermined. Trimming removed 1 base from V and 2 bases from J, with 15 bases in between. This CDR3 region has 16 residues. The germline CDR1 and CDR2 sequences are SGHDN and FVKESK. CDR3 sequence reads: CASSQGIRVFPYEQYF. The part of the CDR3 DNA that was read is TGTGCCAGCAGCCAAGGAATCCGGGTTTTCCCCTACGAG. Using reference TRBV14 and TRBJ2-7 for the parts outside the CDR3, the full variable domain is EAGVTQFPSHSVIEKGQTVTLRCDPISGHDNLYWYRRVMGKEIKFLLHFVKESKQDESGMPNNRFLAERTGGTYSTLKVQPAELEDSGVYFCASSQGIRVFPYEQYFGPGTRLTVT.

Concerning this clone: The read halts 3 residues ahead of the CDR3 end, with the missing end drawn from the germline J gene. The rearrangement uses TRBV20-1 and TRBJ1-5; D not resolved. The CDR3 runs to 16 residues. Germline V CDR1 and CDR2: DFQATT, SNEGSKA (reference sequence). Trimming removed 2 bases at V and 3 bases at J, with 17 bases between. This CDR3 reads CSARYSGEGVNQPQHF. The sequenced part of the CDR3 DNA is TGCAGTGCTAGATATAGCGGGGAAGGAGTCAATCAGCCC.

Of note for this clone: The observed sequence ends 3 residues before the CDR3 terminus, with the missing tail filled in from the germline J gene. The chain links TRBV19 to TRBJ2-5; tentative D call: TRBD1 (7 bases). Trimming took off 8 bases at V and 6 bases at J, with 22 bases between the two ends. Germline V CDR1 and CDR2: LNHDA, SQIVND (reference sequence). The CDR3 is 15 amino acids. The CDR3 DNA, read in part, is TGTGCCAGTTCACCCCTGCAGGGGGGCGAAAAGACC. As protein: CASSPLQGGEKT. The full CDR3 protein reads CASSPLQGGEKTQYF.

Comment on this clone: The read finishes 3 residues shy of the CDR3 end, and the germline J gene is used to complete it. This rearrangement joins TRBV29-1 to TRBJ2-5; possible D gene TRBD2, 7 bases. V was shortened by 3 bases and J by 7 bases, with 21 bases between the two germline ends. Germline assignment: CDR1 SQVTM and CDR2 ANQGSEA. This CDR3 is built from 15 residues. Incomplete CDR3 DNA: TGCAGCGTTGAGGGGGGGGCGATCGCCGAGGGGACC. This sequence encodes CSVEGGAIAEGT. The complete CDR3 reads CSVEGGAIAEGTQYF.

With respect to this clone: One end of the junction is discordant with germline, which a read error may explain. The read ends 3 residues before the CDR3 terminus; that terminus is restored from the germline J gene. This rearrangement joins TRBV7-7 to TRBJ2-5; possible D gene TRBD1, 6 bases. The CDR3 loop spans 13 amino acids. Germline assignment: CDR1 SSHAT and CDR2 FNYEAQ (reference sequence). The CDR3 loop is CASSWTVKETQYF. CDR3 DNA (partial): TGTGCTAGCAGCTGGACAGTAAAAGAGACC.

Comment on this clone: The read ends 3 residues early relative to the CDR3; the germline J gene fills the gap. This chain uses TRBV7-9 with TRBJ2-1; TRBD2 might be the D (6 bases). The CDR3 is 14 amino acids. V was pared by 3 bases and J by 4 bases, with 10 bases between. Germline V gene lookup returns CDR1 SEHNR and CDR2 FQNEAQ (reference sequence). The sequenced part of the CDR3 DNA is TGTGCCAGCAGCTTCGCTAGCGAGTACAATGAG. Protein: CASSFASEYNE. The whole CDR3 sequence reads CASSFASEYNEQFF. Combining the CDR3 with reference TRBV7-9 and TRBJ2-1 gives the whole variable domain DTGVSQNPRHKITKRGQNVTFRCDPISEHNRLYWYRQTLGQGPEFLTYFQNEAQLEKSRLLSDRFSAERPKGSFSTLEIQRTEQGDSAMYLCASSFASEYNEQFFGPGTRLTVL.

Turning to this clone: Read coverage stops 3 residues before the CDR3 terminus; the germline J gene supplies the remainder. The J gene is TRBJ2-4, the V gene TRBV28, with a weak D call TRBD1 (5 bases). V was trimmed by 8 bases and J by 0 bases, leaving 8 bases between them. The length of the CDR3 is 13 residues. Germline lookup yields CDR1 MDHEN and CDR2 SYDVKM. The CDR3 protein is CASGQGAKNIQYF. The DNA read from the CDR3 is TGTGCCAGCGGGCAGGGAGCCAAAAACATT. The variable domain in full, completed from reference TRBV28 and TRBJ2-4, reads DVKVTQSSRYLVKRTGEKVFLECVQDMDHENMFWYRQDPGLGLRLIYFSYDVKMKEKGDIPEGYSVSREKKERFSLILESASTNQTSMYLCASGQGAKNIQYFGAGTRLSVL.

For this clone: The read stops 3 residues short of the end of the CDR3; the missing end is completed from the germline J gene. The chain employs TRBV2 and TRBJ2-1; 10 positions match TRBD1. The CDR3 runs 13 residues. V lost 7 bases and J lost 7; bases outside the gene matches: 4. CDR1 SNHLY and CDR2 FYNNEI come from the germline V gene. CDR3: CASMGQGRNEQFF. The CDR3 bases that were read are TGTGCCAGCATGGGACAGGGGCGGAATGAG.

A remark on this clone: The CDR3 goes on 3 residues after the read ends, and that part is filled in from the germline J gene. This rearrangement joins TRBV10-1 to TRBJ2-5; 7 bases line up with TRBD1. V shed 3 bases and J 5 bases; nucleotides not matched to a gene: 6. Germline CDR1 reads WNHNN; CDR2 reads SYGVQD (reference sequence). The CDR3 runs to 14 residues. Incomplete CDR3 DNA: TGCGCCAGCAGTGACCAGGGGGTGGGGGAGACC. Its protein product is CASSDQGVGET. The full CDR3 reads CASSDQGVGETQYF.

As for this clone: Read coverage stops 3 residues before the CDR3 terminus; the germline J gene supplies the remainder. The rearrangement links TRBV20-1 to TRBJ2-3, with 10 positions matching TRBD2. Losses at the gene ends were 7 bases for V and 4 bases for J; bases not matched to a gene: 14. Germline lookup yields CDR1 DFQATT and CDR2 SNEGSKA (reference sequence). The CDR3 is 16 residues long. CDR3 bases read: TGCAGTGTTCCAACCAGACTAGCGGGTGCGCCAGATACG. This translates into CSVPTRLAGAPDT. The full CDR3 protein is CSVPTRLAGAPDTQYF.